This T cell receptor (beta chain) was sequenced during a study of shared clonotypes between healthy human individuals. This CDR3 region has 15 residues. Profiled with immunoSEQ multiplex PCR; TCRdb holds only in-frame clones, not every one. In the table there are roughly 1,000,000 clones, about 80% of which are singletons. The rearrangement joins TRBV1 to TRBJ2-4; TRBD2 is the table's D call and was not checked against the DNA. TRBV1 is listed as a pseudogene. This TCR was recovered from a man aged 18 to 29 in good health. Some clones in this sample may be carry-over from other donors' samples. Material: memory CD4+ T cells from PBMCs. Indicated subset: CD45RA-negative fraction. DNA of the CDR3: TGCACCAGCAGCCACCCGGGAACAGCCAAAAACATTCAGTACTTC. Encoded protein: CTSSHPGTAKNIQYF.